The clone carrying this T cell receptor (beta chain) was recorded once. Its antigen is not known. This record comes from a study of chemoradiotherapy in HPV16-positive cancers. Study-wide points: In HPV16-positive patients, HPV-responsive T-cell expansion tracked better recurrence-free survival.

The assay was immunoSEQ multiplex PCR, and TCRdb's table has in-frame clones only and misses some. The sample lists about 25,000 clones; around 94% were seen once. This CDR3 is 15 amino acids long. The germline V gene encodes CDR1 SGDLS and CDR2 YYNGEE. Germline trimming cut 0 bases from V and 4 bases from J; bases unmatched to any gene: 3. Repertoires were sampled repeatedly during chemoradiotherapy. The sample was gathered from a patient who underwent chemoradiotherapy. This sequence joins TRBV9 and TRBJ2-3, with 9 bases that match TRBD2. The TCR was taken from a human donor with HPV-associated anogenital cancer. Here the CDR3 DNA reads TGTGCCAGCAGCGTAGGCGGGGGGGCTGCAGATACGCAGTATTTT. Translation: CASSVGGGAADTQYF. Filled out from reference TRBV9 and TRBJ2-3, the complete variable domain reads DSGVTQTPKHLITATGQRVTLRCSPRSGDLSVYWYQQSLDQGLQFLIQYYNGEERAKGNILERFSAQQFPDLHSELNLSSLELGDSALYFCASSVGGGAADTQYFGPGTRLTVL.